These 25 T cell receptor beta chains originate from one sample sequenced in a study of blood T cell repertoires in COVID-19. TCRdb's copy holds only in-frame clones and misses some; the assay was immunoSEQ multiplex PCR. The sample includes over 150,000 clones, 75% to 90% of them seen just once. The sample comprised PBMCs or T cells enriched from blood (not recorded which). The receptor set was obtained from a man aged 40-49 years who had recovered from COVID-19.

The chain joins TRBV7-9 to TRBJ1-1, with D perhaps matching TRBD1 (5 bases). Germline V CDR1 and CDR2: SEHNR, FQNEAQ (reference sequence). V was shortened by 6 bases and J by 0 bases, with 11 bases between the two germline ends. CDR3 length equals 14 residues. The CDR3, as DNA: TGTGCCAGCAGAGACAGCACCATGAACACTGAAGCTTTCTTT. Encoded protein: CASRDSTMNTEAFF.

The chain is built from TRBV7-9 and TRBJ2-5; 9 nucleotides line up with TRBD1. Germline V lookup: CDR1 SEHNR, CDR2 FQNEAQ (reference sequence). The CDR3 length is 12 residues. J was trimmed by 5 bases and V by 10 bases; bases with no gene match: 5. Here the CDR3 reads CATQGAGETQYF. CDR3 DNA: TGTGCCACACAGGGGGCGGGTGAGACCCAGTACTTC.

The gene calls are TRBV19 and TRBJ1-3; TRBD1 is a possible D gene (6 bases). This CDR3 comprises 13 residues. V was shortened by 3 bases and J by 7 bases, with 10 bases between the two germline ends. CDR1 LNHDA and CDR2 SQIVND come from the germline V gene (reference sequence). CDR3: CASSITGINTIYF. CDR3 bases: TGTGCCAGTAGTATTACAGGGATCAACACCATATATTTT.

CDR3 sequence (DNA): TGTGCCAGCAGTGTGCAGGGGGACCAACGCTATGGCTACACCTTC. Translating gives CASSVQGDQRYGYTF. This chain links TRBV27 with TRBJ1-2; 7 nucleotides agree with TRBD1. The CDR3 sequence is 15 residues long. The trim removed 5 bases at V and 4 bases at J, leaving 10 bases unmatched. CDR1 MNHEY and CDR2 SMNVEV come from the germline V gene (reference sequence).

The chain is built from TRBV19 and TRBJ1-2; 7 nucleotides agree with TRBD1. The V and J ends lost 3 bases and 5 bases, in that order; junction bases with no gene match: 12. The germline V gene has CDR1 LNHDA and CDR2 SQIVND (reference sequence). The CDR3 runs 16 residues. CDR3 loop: CASSIPGTVPIYGYTF. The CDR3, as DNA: TGTGCCAGTAGTATTCCCGGGACAGTACCCATTTATGGCTACACCTTC.

The DNA of the CDR3 is TGCAGTGCTAGTCTCCCCGGCCTGGAGAATGAAAAACTGTTTTTT. Encoded protein: CSASLPGLENEKLFF. The chain employs TRBV20-1 and TRBJ1-4; unclear D gene. CDR1 is DFQATT, CDR2 SNEGSKA, per germline (reference sequence). Trimming removed 3 bases at V and 5 bases at J, with 16 bases between. CDR3 size: 15 residues.

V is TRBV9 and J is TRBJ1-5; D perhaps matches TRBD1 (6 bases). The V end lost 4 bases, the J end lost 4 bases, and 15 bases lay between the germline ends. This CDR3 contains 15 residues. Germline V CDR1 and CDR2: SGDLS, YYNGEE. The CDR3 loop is CASSPGQSLNQPQHF. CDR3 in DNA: TGTGCCAGCAGCCCCGGACAGAGCCTAAATCAGCCCCAGCATTTT.

This chain's CDR3 is CASSSWRGRVETQYF. The CDR3 DNA reads as TGTGCCAGCAGTTCCTGGCGGGGGCGTGTGGAGACCCAGTACTTC. The chain uses TRBV27 and TRBJ2-5, with a possible D match to TRBD2 (7 bases). Germline V CDR1 and CDR2: MNHEY, SMNVEV (reference sequence). V was pared by 4 bases and J by 5 bases, with 17 bases between. There are 15 residues in the CDR3.

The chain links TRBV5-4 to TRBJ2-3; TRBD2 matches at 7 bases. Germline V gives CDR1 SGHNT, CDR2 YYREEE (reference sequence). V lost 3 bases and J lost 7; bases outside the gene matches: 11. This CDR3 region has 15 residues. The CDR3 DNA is TGTGCCAGCAGCTCCTACAGCGGGGTTGTAAATACGCAGTATTTT. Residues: CASSSYSGVVNTQYF.

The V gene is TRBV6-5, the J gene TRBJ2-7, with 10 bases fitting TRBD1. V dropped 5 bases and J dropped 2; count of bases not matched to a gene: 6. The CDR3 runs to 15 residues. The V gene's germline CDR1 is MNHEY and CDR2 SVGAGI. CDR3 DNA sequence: TGTGCCAGCAGTCCGCTGGGACAGGGGACCTACGAGCAGTACTTC. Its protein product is CASSPLGQGTYEQYF.

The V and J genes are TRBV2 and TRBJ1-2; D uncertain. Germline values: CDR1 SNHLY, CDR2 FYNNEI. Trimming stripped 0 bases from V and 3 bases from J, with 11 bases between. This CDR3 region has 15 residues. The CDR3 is CASSEAFEGYYGYTF. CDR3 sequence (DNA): TGTGCCAGCAGTGAAGCTTTCGAGGGTTACTATGGCTACACCTTC.

As DNA, the CDR3 is TGTGCCAGCAGTTTCCCAGGCGGGGGTGGCTACACCTTC. This sequence encodes CASSFPGGGGYTF. The chain joins TRBV12-3 or TRBV12-4 to TRBJ1-2; the D gene is possibly TRBD1 (5 bases). V gave up 3 bases and J gave up 7 bases, with 12 bases separating them. CDR3 length: 13 amino acids.

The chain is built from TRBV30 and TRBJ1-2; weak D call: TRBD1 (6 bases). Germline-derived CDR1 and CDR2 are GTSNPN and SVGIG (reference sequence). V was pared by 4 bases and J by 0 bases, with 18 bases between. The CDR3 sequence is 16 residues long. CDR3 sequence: CAWKAVVTGPNYGYTF. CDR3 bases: TGTGCCTGGAAGGCGGTTGTCACAGGGCCTAACTATGGCTACACCTTC.

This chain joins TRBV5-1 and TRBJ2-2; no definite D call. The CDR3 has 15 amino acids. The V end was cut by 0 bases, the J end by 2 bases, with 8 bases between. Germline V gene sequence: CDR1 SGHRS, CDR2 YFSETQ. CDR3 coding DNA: TGCGCCAGCAGCTTGGGGTCTAAAAACACCGGGGAGCTGTTTTTT. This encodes CASSLGSKNTGELFF.

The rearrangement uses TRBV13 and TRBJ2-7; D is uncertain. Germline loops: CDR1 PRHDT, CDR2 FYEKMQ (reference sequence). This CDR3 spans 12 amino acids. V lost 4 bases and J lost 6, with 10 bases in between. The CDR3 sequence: CASSSASGEQYF. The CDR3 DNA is TGTGCCAGCAGCTCCGCATCCGGCGAGCAGTACTTC.

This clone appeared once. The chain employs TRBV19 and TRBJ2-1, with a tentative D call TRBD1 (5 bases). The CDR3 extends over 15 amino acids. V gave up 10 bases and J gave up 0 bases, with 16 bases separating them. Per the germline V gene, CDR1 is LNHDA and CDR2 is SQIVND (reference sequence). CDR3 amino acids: CATAVGPSSYNEQFF. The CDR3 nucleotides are TGTGCCACCGCCGTGGGGCCCAGCTCCTACAATGAGCAGTTCTTC.

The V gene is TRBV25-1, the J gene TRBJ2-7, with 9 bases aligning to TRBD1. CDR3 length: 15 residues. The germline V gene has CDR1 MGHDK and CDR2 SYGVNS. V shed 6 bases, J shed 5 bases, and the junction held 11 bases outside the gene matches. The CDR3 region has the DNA TGTGCCAGCAGGAGCAGGGACAGGGCGGGCAACGAGCAGTACTTC. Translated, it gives CASRSRDRAGNEQYF.

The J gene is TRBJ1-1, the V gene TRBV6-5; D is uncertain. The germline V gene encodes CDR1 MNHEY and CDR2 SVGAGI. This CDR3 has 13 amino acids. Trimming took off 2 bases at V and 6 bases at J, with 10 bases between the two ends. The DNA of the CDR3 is TGTGCCAGCAGTTACGAGGTGACTTCTGAAGCTTTCTTT. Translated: CASSYEVTSEAFF.

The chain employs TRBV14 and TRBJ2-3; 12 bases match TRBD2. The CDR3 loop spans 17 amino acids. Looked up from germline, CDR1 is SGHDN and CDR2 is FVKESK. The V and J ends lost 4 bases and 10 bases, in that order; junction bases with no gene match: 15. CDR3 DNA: TGTGCCAGCAGCCCGCCAGGACTAGCGGGGTCCCCGGTAGCGCAGTATTTT. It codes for CASSPPGLAGSPVAQYF.

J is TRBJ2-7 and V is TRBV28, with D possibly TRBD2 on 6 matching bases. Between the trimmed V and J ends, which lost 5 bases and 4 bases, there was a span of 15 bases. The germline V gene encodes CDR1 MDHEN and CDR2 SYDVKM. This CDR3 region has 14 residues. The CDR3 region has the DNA TGTGCCAGCAGTCCACGAGCTGGGAGGTACGAGCAGTACTTC. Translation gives CASSPRAGRYEQYF.

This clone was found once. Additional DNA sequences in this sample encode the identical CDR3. In DNA form, the CDR3 reads TGTGCCAGCAGTCTTGGGACAGCCTACGAGCAGTACTTC. It codes for CASSLGTAYEQYF. This sequence joins TRBV27 and TRBJ2-7; 7 positions match TRBD1. The germline V gene has CDR1 MNHEY and CDR2 SMNVEV (reference sequence). Germline trimming cut 5 bases from V and 2 bases from J; bases unmatched to any gene: 3. The CDR3 covers 13 residues.

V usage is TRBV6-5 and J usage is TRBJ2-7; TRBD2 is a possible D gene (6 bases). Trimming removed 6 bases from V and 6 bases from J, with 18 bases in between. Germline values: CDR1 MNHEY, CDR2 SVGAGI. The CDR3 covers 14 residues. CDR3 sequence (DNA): TGTGCCAGCAGCCTACTCAGCGGGTCCGGCGAGCAGTACTTC. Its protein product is CASSLLSGSGEQYF.

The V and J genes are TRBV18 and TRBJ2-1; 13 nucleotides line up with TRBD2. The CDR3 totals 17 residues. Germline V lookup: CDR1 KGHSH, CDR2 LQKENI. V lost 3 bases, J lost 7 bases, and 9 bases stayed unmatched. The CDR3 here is CASSPFPPGLAGNEQFF. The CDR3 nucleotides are TGTGCCAGCTCACCTTTCCCACCGGGACTAGCGGGGAATGAGCAGTTCTTC.

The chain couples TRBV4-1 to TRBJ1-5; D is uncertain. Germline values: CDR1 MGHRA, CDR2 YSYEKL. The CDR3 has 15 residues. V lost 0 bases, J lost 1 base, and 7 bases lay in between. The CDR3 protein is CASSQEIESNQPQHF. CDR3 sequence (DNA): TGCGCCAGCAGCCAAGAGATAGAGAGCAATCAGCCCCAGCATTTT.

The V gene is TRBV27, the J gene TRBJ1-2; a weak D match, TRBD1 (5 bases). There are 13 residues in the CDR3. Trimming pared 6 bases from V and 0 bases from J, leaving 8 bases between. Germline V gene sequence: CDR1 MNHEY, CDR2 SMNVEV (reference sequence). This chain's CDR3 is CASSLTANYGYTF. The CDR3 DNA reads TGTGCCAGCAGCTTGACAGCTAACTATGGCTACACCTTC.